This T cell receptor (beta chain) was retrieved from a study of long-term antiretroviral therapy in people with HIV. Trimming left V 7 bases short and J 2 bases short, with 12 bases between. In germline, CDR1 is SGHTA, CDR2 FQGNSA. The CDR3 is 14 amino acids. A word on this clone: Its antigen is unidentified.

Whole-study findings and limits: An increase in diversity followed ART, yet levels stayed below transplant donor controls. Repertoires in HIV (unlike those of controls) had narrower CDR3 length ranges. Information on adherence to ART, viral resistance or therapy changes was unavailable.

At the survey level, the v3.0 immunoSEQ assay was run. TCRdb keeps only in-frame clones here, not all; method: immunoSEQ multiplex PCR. Seen here are 34,000 or so clones, 80% to 90% observed once, and the top ten hold about 4.8%. The rearrangement joins TRBV7-2 to TRBJ1-5; D uncertain. The receptor comes from a woman in her 30s with HIV. The source was unsorted PBMCs, collected 2.7 to 2.9 years before starting antiretroviral therapy. The CDR3 DNA reads as TGTGCCAGCATCGAGGGTGTTGGCAATCAGCCCCAGCATTTT. It encodes CASIEGVGNQPQHF.